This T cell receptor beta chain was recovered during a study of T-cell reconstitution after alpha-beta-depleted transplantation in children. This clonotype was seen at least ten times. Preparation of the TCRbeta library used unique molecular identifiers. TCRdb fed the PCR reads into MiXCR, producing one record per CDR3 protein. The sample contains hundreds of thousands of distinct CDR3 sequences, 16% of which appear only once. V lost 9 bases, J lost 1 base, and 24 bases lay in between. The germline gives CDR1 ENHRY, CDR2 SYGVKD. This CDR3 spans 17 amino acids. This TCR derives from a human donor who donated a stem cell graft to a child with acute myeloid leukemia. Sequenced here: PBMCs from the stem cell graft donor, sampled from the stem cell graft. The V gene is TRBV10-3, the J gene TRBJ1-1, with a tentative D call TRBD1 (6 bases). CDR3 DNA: TGTGCCATAAGTTGGGGGCTTGGGGGGCAGAGGAACACTGAAGCTTTCTTT. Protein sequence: CAISWGLGGQRNTEAFF.